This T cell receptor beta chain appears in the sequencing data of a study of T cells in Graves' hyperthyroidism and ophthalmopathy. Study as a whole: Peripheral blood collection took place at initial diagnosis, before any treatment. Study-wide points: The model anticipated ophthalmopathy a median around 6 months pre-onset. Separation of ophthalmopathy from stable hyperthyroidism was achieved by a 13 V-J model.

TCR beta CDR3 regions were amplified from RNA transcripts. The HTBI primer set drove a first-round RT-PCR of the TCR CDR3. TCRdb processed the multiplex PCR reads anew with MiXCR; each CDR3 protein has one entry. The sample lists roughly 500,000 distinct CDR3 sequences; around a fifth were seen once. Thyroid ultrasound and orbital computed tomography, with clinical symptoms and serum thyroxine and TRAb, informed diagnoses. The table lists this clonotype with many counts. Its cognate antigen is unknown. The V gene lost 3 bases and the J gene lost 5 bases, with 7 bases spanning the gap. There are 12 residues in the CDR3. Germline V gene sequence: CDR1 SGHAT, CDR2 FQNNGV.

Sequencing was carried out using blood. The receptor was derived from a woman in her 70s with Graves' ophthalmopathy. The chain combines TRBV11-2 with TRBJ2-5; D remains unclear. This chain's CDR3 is CASSFLYETQYF. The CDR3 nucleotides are TGTGCCAGCAGCTTTTTATACGAGACCCAGTACTTC.